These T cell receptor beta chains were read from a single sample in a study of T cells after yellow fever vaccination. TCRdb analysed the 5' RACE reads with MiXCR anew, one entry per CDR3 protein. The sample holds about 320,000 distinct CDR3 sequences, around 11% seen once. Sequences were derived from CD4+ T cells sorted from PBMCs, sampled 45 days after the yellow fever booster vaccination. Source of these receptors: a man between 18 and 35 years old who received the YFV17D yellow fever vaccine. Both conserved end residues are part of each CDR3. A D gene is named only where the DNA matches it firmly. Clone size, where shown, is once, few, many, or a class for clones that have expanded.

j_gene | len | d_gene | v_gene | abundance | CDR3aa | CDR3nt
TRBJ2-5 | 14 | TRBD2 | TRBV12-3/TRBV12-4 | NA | CASSLISGEETQYF | TGTGCCAGCAGTTTAATTAGCGGGGAAGAGACCCAGTACTTC
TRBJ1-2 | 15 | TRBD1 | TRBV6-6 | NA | CASSGTGGADYGYTF | TGTGCCAGCAGTGGGACAGGGGGCGCTGACTATGGCTACACCTTC
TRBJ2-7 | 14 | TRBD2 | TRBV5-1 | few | CASSLQAGPYEQYF | TGCGCCAGCAGCTTGCAAGCGGGGCCCTACGAGCAGTACTTC
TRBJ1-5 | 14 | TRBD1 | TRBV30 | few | CAWSLRAGGQPQHF | TGTGCCTGGAGCCTCAGGGCAGGGGGTCAGCCCCAGCATTTT
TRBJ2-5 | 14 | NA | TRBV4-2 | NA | CASSQESAEETQYF | TGTGCCAGCAGCCAAGAATCGGCAGAAGAGACCCAGTACTTC
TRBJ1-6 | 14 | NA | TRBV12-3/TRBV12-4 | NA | CASSLGFTNSPLHF | TGTGCCAGCAGTCTGGGATTTACGAACTCACCCCTCCACTTT
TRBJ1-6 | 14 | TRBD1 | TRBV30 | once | CAWSPQGQGSPLHF | TGTGCCTGGAGCCCACAGGGGCAAGGTTCACCCCTCCACTTT
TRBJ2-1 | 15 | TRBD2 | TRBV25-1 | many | CASSDSGGAFDEQFF | TGTGCCAGCAGTGATAGCGGGGGGGCCTTCGATGAGCAGTTCTTC
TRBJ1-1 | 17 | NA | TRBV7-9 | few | CASSLIEPGPPNTEAFF | TGTGCCAGCAGCTTAATTGAACCGGGACCCCCGAACACTGAAGCTTTCTTT
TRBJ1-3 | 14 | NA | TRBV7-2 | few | CASRADTWTNTIYF | TGTGCCAGCAGAGCGGACACTTGGACAAACACCATATATTTT
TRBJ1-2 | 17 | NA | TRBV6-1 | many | CASSDIWASLGSWSYTF | TGTGCCAGCAGTGACATTTGGGCATCCTTGGGGAGTTGGAGCTACACCTTC
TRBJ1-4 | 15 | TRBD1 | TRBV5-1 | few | CASRTGGLANEKLFF | TGCGCCAGCAGGACAGGGGGTTTGGCTAATGAAAAACTGTTTTTT
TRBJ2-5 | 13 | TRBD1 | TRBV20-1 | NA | CSASQGAQETQYF | TGCAGTGCTAGCCAGGGGGCCCAAGAGACCCAGTACTTC
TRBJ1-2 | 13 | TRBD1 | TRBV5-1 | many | CASNTGQGYGYTF | TGCGCCAGCAACACGGGACAGGGCTATGGCTACACCTTC
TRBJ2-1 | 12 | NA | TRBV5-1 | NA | CASSFSSNEQFF | TGCGCCAGCAGCTTCAGCAGCAATGAGCAGTTCTTC
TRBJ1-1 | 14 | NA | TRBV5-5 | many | CASTLDRYKTEAFF | TGTGCCAGCACCCTCGACAGGTATAAGACTGAAGCTTTCTTT
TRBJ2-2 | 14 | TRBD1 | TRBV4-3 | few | CASSQPQGAGELFF | TGCGCCAGCAGCCAGCCACAGGGGGCCGGGGAGCTGTTTTTT
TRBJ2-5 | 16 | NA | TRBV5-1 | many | CASSLLPLGQKETQYF | TGCGCCAGCAGCTTGCTGCCCCTTGGGCAGAAAGAGACCCAGTACTTC
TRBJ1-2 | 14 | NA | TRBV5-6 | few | CASRIKGVGYGYTF | TGTGCCAGCAGGATTAAGGGGGTAGGCTATGGCTACACCTTC
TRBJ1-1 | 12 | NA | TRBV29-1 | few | CSVARVDSEAFF | TGCAGCGTTGCCAGGGTAGATTCTGAAGCTTTCTTT
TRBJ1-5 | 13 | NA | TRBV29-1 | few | CSVDQGLDQPQHF | TGCAGCGTTGACCAGGGTTTAGATCAGCCCCAGCATTTT
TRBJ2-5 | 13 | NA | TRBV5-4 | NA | CASSYSGTKTQYF | TGTGCCAGCAGCTATTCCGGGACGAAGACCCAGTACTTC
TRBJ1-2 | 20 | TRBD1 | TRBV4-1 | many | CASSQAIGGTGGRTNYGYTF | TGCGCCAGCAGCCAGGCTATAGGTGGGACAGGAGGACGAACTAACTATGGCTACACCTTC
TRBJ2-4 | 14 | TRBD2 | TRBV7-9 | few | CASSFSGGASIQYF | TGTGCCAGCAGCTTCAGCGGGGGGGCCTCCATTCAGTACTTC
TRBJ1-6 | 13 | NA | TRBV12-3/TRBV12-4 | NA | CASSRISNSPLHF | TGTGCCAGCAGCCGGATCTCAAATTCACCCCTCCACTTT
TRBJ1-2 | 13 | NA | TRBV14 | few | CASSQVSGESYTF | TGTGCCAGCAGCCAAGTTTCAGGGGAGAGCTACACCTTC
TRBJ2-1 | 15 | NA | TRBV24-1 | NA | CATSDPRTRYNEQFF | TGTGCCACCAGTGATCCCCGTACTAGGTACAATGAGCAGTTCTTC
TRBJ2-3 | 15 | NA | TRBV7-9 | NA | CASSLDPGATDTQYF | TGTGCCAGCAGCTTAGATCCGGGCGCCACAGATACGCAGTATTTT
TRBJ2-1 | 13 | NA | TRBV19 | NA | CASSTPQGREQFF | TGTGCCAGTAGTACACCACAGGGCCGGGAGCAGTTCTTC
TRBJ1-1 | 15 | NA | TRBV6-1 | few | CASRLNPAGGTEAFF | TGTGCCAGCAGATTAAACCCCGCCGGGGGCACTGAAGCTTTCTTT
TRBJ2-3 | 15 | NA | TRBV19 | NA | CATAYGTSKTDTQYF | TGTGCCACCGCGTACGGGACATCGAAGACAGATACGCAGTATTTT
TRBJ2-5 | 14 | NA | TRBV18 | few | CASSPSEGAETQYF | TGTGCCAGCTCCCCTAGCGAGGGAGCGGAGACCCAGTACTTC
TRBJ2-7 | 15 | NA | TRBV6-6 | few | CASTDGQTQRGEQYF | TGTGCCAGCACTGACGGACAGACCCAAAGAGGCGAGCAGTACTTC